A selection of T cell receptor beta chains follows, all from one sample in a study of cytomegalovirus exposure and HLA in healthy donors. Only in-frame clones appear in the TCRdb table, and some are missing; sequencing was by immunoSEQ multiplex PCR. The sample includes 82,000 or so clones, about 9.5% of them seen just once. The sample comprised PBMCs. The receptors originated from a man between 60 and 75 years old in good health and CMV-seropositive. Each CDR3 is given with its conserved first and last residue. The order of the fields is clone size, J gene, V gene, D gene, CDR3 DNA, CDR3 protein. A D gene is named only where the DNA matches it firmly. The size of a clone is reported for some rows only, either as once, few or many, or as a class for expanded clones.

>-|TRBJ2-7|TRBV28|-
TGTGCCAGCAGTTTGTTTCCTTCTATCTCGAACGAGCAGTACTTC
CASSLFPSISNEQYF
>-|TRBJ2-1|TRBV10-2|TRBD2
TGCGCCAGCAGCAGGACTAGCGGGGGGTACGAGCAGTTCTTC
CASSRTSGGYEQFF
>-|TRBJ1-1|TRBV6-5|-
TGTGCCAGCAGTTCCCCGGGTTCCACTGAAGCTTTCTTT
CASSSPGSTEAFF
>few|TRBJ1-6|TRBV19|-
TGTGCCAGTAGTATAGATCCAGGATCTATGGATAATTCACCCCTCCACTTT
CASSIDPGSMDNSPLHF
>few|TRBJ2-3|TRBV6-1|TRBD2
TGTGCCAGCCTTCGGGAGCGGGGGTACACAGATACGCAGTATTTT
CASLRERGYTDTQYF
>-|TRBJ2-1|TRBV2|TRBD1
TGTGCCAGCAGTCTATCCGGACAGGGCAATGAGCAGTTCTTC
CASSLSGQGNEQFF
>-|TRBJ2-2|TRBV5-5|-
TGTGCCAGCAGCTTCGCGAACACCGGGGAGCTGTTTTTT
CASSFANTGELFF
>-|TRBJ2-7|TRBV5-6|TRBD2
TGTGCCAGCAGGCGGGACTATGCAAGCTACGAGCAGTACTTC
CASRRDYASYEQYF
>few|TRBJ2-5|TRBV6-5|-
TGTGCCAGCAGTTCCTGGCAGGGACTCCAAGAGACCCAGTACTTC
CASSSWQGLQETQYF
>-|TRBJ1-5|TRBV2|-
TGTGCCAGCAGTGACTCTTACCTAGCGGGCCTCACAGATACGCAGCATTTT
CASSDSYLAGLTDTQHF
>-|TRBJ2-1|TRBV19|TRBD1
TGTGCCAGTAGGTCCGGGACAGGGTATGGCAATGAGCAGTTCTTC
CASRSGTGYGNEQFF
>-|TRBJ2-2|TRBV18|-
TGTGCCAGCTCACCACGGGGGGACACCGGGGAGCTGTTTTTT
CASSPRGDTGELFF
>few|TRBJ1-1|TRBV14|TRBD1
TGTGCCAGCAGCCAGGGGACAGCCGGACGGACTGAAGCTTTCTTT
CASSQGTAGRTEAFF
>many|TRBJ2-1|TRBV30|-
TGTGCCTGGAGTCCTAGGTACAATGAGCAGTTCTTC
CAWSPRYNEQFF
>-|TRBJ1-4|TRBV6-4|-
TGTGCCTCGGTCGGCTCAGGGTTTGAAAAACTGTTTTTT
CASVGSGFEKLFF
>-|TRBJ2-2|TRBV6-5|-
TGTGCCAGCGTCAGAGGAGGCACCGGGGAGCTGTTTTTT
CASVRGGTGELFF
>few|TRBJ2-3|TRBV6-1|-
TGTGCCAGCAGTGATAGGCCGGGATCAGATACGCAGTATTTT
CASSDRPGSDTQYF
>-|TRBJ2-2|TRBV6-1|-
TGTGCCAGCAGTGTAAACAGGGCCGAGACCGGGGAGCTGTTTTTT
CASSVNRAETGELFF